This TCR beta chain comes out of a study of blood T cell repertoires in COVID-19. Study at large: Samples of COVID-19 (acute and convalescent) were obtained from the United States, Italy and Spain. The analysed material was cDNA or gDNA that came from T cells, B-cell-depleted T cells, or PBMCs.

The J segment lost 5 bases and the V segment lost 0 bases, leaving 8 bases of the junction unmatched. CDR1 is SGDLS and CDR2 is YYNGEE in the germline V gene. The CDR3 runs 16 residues. Seattle patient enrollment occurred during active infection, with longitudinal follow-up thereafter. Authors' analysis steps: Researchers report that nucleated cell counts were estimated from reference gene primer amplification. Assay: immunoSEQ multiplex PCR; the TCRdb copy retains only in-frame clones and omits some. V, J and clone size are those of that table, while D and trimming were read from the DNA. Seen here are around 270,000 clones, more than 85% observed once, and the top ten hold 2.6%. Only a few counts were recorded for this clone. Other DNA sequences in this specimen translate into the identical CDR3.

The TCR comes from a person between 18 and 30 years old with COVID-19, enrolled during active disease. V is TRBV9 and J is TRBJ2-5; TRBD1 matches at 9 bases. The sequenced sample consisted of peripheral blood. In nucleotides, the CDR3 is TGTGCCAGCAGCGTAGCCTCACAGGGGGCGGGGGAGACCCAGTACTTC. It translates to CASSVASQGAGETQYF.